Listed below are T cell receptor beta chains from one sample, sequenced in a study of blood T cell repertoires in COVID-19. Sequencing was performed with immunoSEQ multiplex PCR; in TCRdb, only in-frame clones are kept and a portion is missing. Of around 300,000 clones detected, 88% appear once; the ten largest clones hold 4%. The sequencing input was peripheral blood. All receptors come from a woman aged 45-60 years with active or convalescent COVID-19. CDR3s include the opening cysteine and the closing phenylalanine or tryptophan. Fields, in order: V gene, J gene, clone size, D gene, CDR3 protein, CDR3 DNA. D genes are given only for firm matches. A row's size may be missing; if present it is once, few, many or a size class.

v_gene: TRBV7-9
j_gene: TRBJ2-6
abundance: -
d_gene: TRBD1
CDR3aa: CASSLGQTGPNSGANVLTF
CDR3nt: TGTGCCAGCAGCTTAGGACAGACAGGGCCCAACTCTGGGGCCAACGTCCTGACTTTC

v_gene: TRBV5-4
j_gene: TRBJ1-6
abundance: -
d_gene: -
CDR3aa: CASSLDRSNSPLHF
CDR3nt: TGTGCCAGCAGCTTGGACAGGTCGAATTCACCCCTCCACTTT

v_gene: TRBV5-1
j_gene: TRBJ2-7
abundance: -
d_gene: TRBD1
CDR3aa: CASSLELRDRGHEQYF
CDR3nt: TGCGCCAGCAGCTTGGAGCTCCGGGACAGGGGCCACGAGCAGTACTTC

v_gene: TRBV15
j_gene: TRBJ1-2
abundance: -
d_gene: -
CDR3aa: CATSRPPGVGDNTF
CDR3nt: TGTGCCACCAGCAGACCACCTGGAGTGGGGGACAACACCTTC

v_gene: TRBV6-5
j_gene: TRBJ1-4
abundance: -
d_gene: TRBD1
CDR3aa: CASSYGRGSGEKLFF
CDR3nt: TGTGCCAGCAGTTACGGCAGGGGGTCGGGAGAAAAACTGTTTTTT

v_gene: TRBV24-1
j_gene: TRBJ2-1
abundance: few
d_gene: -
CDR3aa: CATSDLTVNEQFF
CDR3nt: TGTGCCACCAGTGATTTGACAGTCAATGAGCAGTTCTTC

v_gene: TRBV5-6
j_gene: TRBJ1-6
abundance: -
d_gene: TRBD1
CDR3aa: CASSDRQGPLSYNSPLHF
CDR3nt: TGTGCCAGCAGCGATCGACAGGGGCCCCTCTCCTATAATTCACCCCTCCACTTT

v_gene: TRBV9
j_gene: TRBJ2-7
abundance: -
d_gene: -
CDR3aa: CASSVDGGPYEQYF
CDR3nt: TGTGCCAGCAGCGTAGACGGGGGACCCTACGAGCAGTACTTC

v_gene: TRBV5-1
j_gene: TRBJ1-2
abundance: -
d_gene: -
CDR3aa: CASSRGQQDGYTF
CDR3nt: TGCGCCAGCAGCCGGGGTCAGCAGGATGGCTACACCTTC

v_gene: TRBV6-6
j_gene: TRBJ1-6
abundance: -
d_gene: TRBD1
CDR3aa: CASSTQGQGKGSPLHF
CDR3nt: TGTGCCAGCAGTACCCAAGGACAGGGCAAAGGTTCACCCCTCCACTTT

v_gene: TRBV27
j_gene: TRBJ1-6
abundance: -
d_gene: -
CDR3aa: CASSPLGRGYSPLHF
CDR3nt: TGTGCCAGCAGCCCTCTAGGTAGGGGCTACTCACCCCTCCACTTT

v_gene: TRBV3-1/TRBV3-2
j_gene: TRBJ2-1
abundance: -
d_gene: -
CDR3aa: CASTQWPTAYYNEQFF
CDR3nt: TGTGCCAGCACCCAGTGGCCGACAGCCTACTACAATGAGCAGTTCTTC

v_gene: TRBV5-4
j_gene: TRBJ2-7
abundance: -
d_gene: TRBD1
CDR3aa: CASSLSSGTGVYEQYF
CDR3nt: TGTGCCAGCAGCTTGAGTTCCGGGACAGGGGTTTACGAGCAGTACTTC

v_gene: TRBV7-2
j_gene: TRBJ1-5
abundance: -
d_gene: -
CDR3aa: CASSWREGGAQPQHF
CDR3nt: TGTGCCAGCAGTTGGCGTGAGGGGGGGGCTCAGCCCCAGCATTTT

v_gene: TRBV7-6
j_gene: TRBJ2-3
abundance: -
d_gene: -
CDR3aa: CASRLTQNDADTQYF
CDR3nt: TGTGCCAGCAGGCTGACTCAAAACGACGCAGATACGCAGTATTTT

v_gene: TRBV4-3
j_gene: TRBJ2-7
abundance: -
d_gene: TRBD2
CDR3aa: CASSQEGTMSYEQYF
CDR3nt: TGCGCCAGCAGCCAAGAAGGGACTATGTCCTACGAGCAGTACTTC

v_gene: TRBV30
j_gene: TRBJ2-5
abundance: -
d_gene: -
CDR3aa: CAWSVRGRASETQYF
CDR3nt: TGTGCCTGGAGTGTAAGGGGGAGGGCCTCAGAGACCCAGTACTTC

v_gene: TRBV4-3
j_gene: TRBJ2-7
abundance: -
d_gene: TRBD1
CDR3aa: CASSQDWDRGSYEQYF
CDR3nt: TGCGCCAGCAGCCAAGATTGGGACAGGGGGTCCTACGAGCAGTACTTC

v_gene: TRBV7-9
j_gene: TRBJ2-3
abundance: -
d_gene: -
CDR3aa: CASSLAEGSADTQYF
CDR3nt: TGTGCCAGCAGCTTAGCGGAGGGCTCCGCAGATACGCAGTATTTT

v_gene: TRBV28
j_gene: TRBJ2-7
abundance: hyperexpanded
d_gene: -
CDR3aa: CASSRTVYEQYF
CDR3nt: TGTGCCAGCAGCAGGACAGTTTACGAGCAGTACTTC

v_gene: TRBV29-1
j_gene: TRBJ1-2
abundance: -
d_gene: -
CDR3aa: CSVPRDTYGYTF
CDR3nt: TGCAGCGTTCCCCGGGACACCTATGGCTACACCTTC

v_gene: TRBV5-1
j_gene: TRBJ1-1
abundance: -
d_gene: -
CDR3aa: CASSQGSANTEAFF
CDR3nt: TGCGCCAGCTCGCAGGGCTCCGCTAACACTGAAGCTTTCTTT

v_gene: TRBV7-3
j_gene: TRBJ1-1
abundance: once
d_gene: -
CDR3aa: CASSLRPGMNTEAFF
CDR3nt: TGTGCCAGCAGCTTAAGGCCCGGGATGAACACTGAAGCTTTCTTT

v_gene: TRBV19
j_gene: TRBJ2-7
abundance: -
d_gene: -
CDR3aa: CASSIKAGRLQSYEQYF
CDR3nt: TGTGCCAGTAGTATTAAGGCAGGTCGTCTACAATCCTACGAGCAGTACTTC

v_gene: TRBV28
j_gene: TRBJ1-1
abundance: few
d_gene: TRBD1
CDR3aa: CASSSPKGARSNTEAFF
CDR3nt: TGTGCCAGCAGTTCCCCTAAGGGGGCGCGGTCAAATACTGAAGCTTTCTTT

v_gene: TRBV27
j_gene: TRBJ2-7
abundance: -
d_gene: TRBD1
CDR3aa: CASSSPTGRNSYEQYF
CDR3nt: TGTGCCAGCAGTTCCCCGACAGGGCGAAACTCCTACGAGCAGTACTTC

v_gene: TRBV24-1
j_gene: TRBJ2-6
abundance: -
d_gene: TRBD1
CDR3aa: CATSARDSLISGANVLTF
CDR3nt: TGTGCCACCAGTGCCCGGGACAGCCTAATCTCTGGGGCCAACGTCCTGACTTTC

v_gene: TRBV4-1
j_gene: TRBJ2-3
abundance: -
d_gene: -
CDR3aa: CASSQGVEGGQRSTDTQYF
CDR3nt: TGCGCCAGCAGCCAAGGGGTGGAAGGAGGCCAGCGAAGCACAGATACGCAGTATTTT

v_gene: TRBV12-5
j_gene: TRBJ2-1
abundance: -
d_gene: TRBD2
CDR3aa: CASGLGLAGPDEQFF
CDR3nt: TGTGCTAGTGGTTTGGGGCTAGCGGGACCGGATGAGCAGTTCTTC

v_gene: TRBV5-4
j_gene: TRBJ1-2
abundance: -
d_gene: TRBD1
CDR3aa: CASSPGQGVVYGYTF
CDR3nt: TGTGCCAGCAGCCCTGGACAGGGGGTGGTTTATGGCTACACCTTC

v_gene: TRBV6-5
j_gene: TRBJ2-3
abundance: -
d_gene: -
CDR3aa: CASRQAITDTQYF
CDR3nt: TGTGCCAGCAGGCAGGCAATCACAGATACGCAGTATTTT

v_gene: TRBV6-2/TRBV6-3
j_gene: TRBJ2-7
abundance: -
d_gene: -
CDR3aa: CASSYSPQRIYEQYF
CDR3nt: TGTGCCAGCAGTTACTCCCCCCAGAGGATTTACGAGCAGTACTTC

v_gene: TRBV29-1
j_gene: TRBJ2-3
abundance: -
d_gene: -
CDR3aa: CSVAGRVKDTQYF
CDR3nt: TGCAGCGTTGCGGGCAGGGTAAAGGATACGCAGTATTTT

v_gene: TRBV7-9
j_gene: TRBJ2-7
abundance: -
d_gene: -
CDR3aa: CASSPYSYEQYF
CDR3nt: TGTGCCAGCAGCCCCTATTCCTACGAGCAGTACTTC

v_gene: TRBV19
j_gene: TRBJ2-6
abundance: -
d_gene: -
CDR3aa: CASSFGYSSSGANVLTF
CDR3nt: TGTGCCAGTAGTTTCGGGTACTCGAGCTCTGGGGCCAACGTCCTGACTTTC

v_gene: TRBV5-6
j_gene: TRBJ1-2
abundance: -
d_gene: TRBD1
CDR3aa: CASQTGRGYGYTF
CDR3nt: TGTGCCAGCCAGACAGGGCGTGGCTATGGCTACACCTTC

v_gene: TRBV7-2
j_gene: TRBJ2-2
abundance: -
d_gene: TRBD1
CDR3aa: CASSEWTGGGLAGELFF
CDR3nt: TGTGCCAGCAGCGAATGGACAGGGGGCGGTTTGGCCGGGGAGCTGTTTTTT

v_gene: TRBV2
j_gene: TRBJ1-2
abundance: -
d_gene: -
CDR3aa: CASRGDYGYTF
CDR3nt: TGTGCCAGCAGGGGCGACTATGGCTACACCTTC

v_gene: TRBV27
j_gene: TRBJ2-7
abundance: -
d_gene: -
CDR3aa: CASGGGGYEQYF
CDR3nt: TGTGCCAGCGGTGGGGGAGGCTACGAGCAGTACTTC

v_gene: TRBV6-5
j_gene: TRBJ1-1
abundance: -
d_gene: TRBD1
CDR3aa: CASSLDRGRGTEAFF
CDR3nt: TGTGCCAGCAGCCTGGACAGGGGAAGGGGGACTGAAGCTTTCTTT

v_gene: TRBV5-1
j_gene: TRBJ2-5
abundance: -
d_gene: TRBD2
CDR3aa: CASSFQLAGAPGETQYF
CDR3nt: TGCGCCAGCAGCTTCCAACTAGCGGGGGCACCCGGGGAGACCCAGTACTTC

v_gene: TRBV19
j_gene: TRBJ2-3
abundance: once
d_gene: -
CDR3aa: CASSLGSGLTSTDTQYF
CDR3nt: TGTGCCAGTAGTCTTGGGTCAGGTTTAACAAGCACAGATACGCAGTATTTT